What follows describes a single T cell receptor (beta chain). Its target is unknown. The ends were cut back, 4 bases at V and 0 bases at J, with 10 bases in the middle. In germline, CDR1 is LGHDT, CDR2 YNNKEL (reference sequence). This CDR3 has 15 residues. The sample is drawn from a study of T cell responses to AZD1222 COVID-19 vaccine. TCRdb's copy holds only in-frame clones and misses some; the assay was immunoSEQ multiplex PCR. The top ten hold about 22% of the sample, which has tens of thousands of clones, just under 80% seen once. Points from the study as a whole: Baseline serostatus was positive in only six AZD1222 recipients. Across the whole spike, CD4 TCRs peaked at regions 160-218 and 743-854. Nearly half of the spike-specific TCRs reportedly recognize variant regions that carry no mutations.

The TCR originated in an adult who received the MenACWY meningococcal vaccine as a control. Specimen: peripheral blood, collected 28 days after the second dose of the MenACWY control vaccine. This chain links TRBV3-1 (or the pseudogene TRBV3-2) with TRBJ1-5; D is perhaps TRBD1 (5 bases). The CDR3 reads CASSRGTHSNQPQHF. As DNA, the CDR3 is TGTGCCAGCAGCCGCGGGACTCATAGCAATCAGCCCCAGCATTTT.